Below, one TCR beta chain is given with its context. The sample is drawn from a study of cytomegalovirus exposure and HLA in healthy donors. The method was immunoSEQ multiplex PCR; TCRdb's version includes in-frame clones alone and lacks a portion of them. The data show roughly 62,000 clones, about 94% seen once. The CDR3 has 13 residues. The J segment lost 2 bases and the V segment lost 4 bases, leaving 2 bases of the junction unmatched. Germline lookup yields CDR1 SGDLS and CDR2 YYNGEE. This receptor was taken from a man between 18 and 35 years old in good health and CMV-seronegative. The sample comprised PBMCs. The chain employs TRBV9 and TRBJ2-5, with 7 bases matching TRBD1. CDR3 nucleotides: TGTGCCAGCAGCAGGGACAGACAAGAGACCCAGTACTTC. Its translation: CASSRDRQETQYF. The whole variable domain, remainder taken from reference TRBV9 and TRBJ2-5, is DSGVTQTPKHLITATGQRVTLRCSPRSGDLSVYWYQQSLDQGLQFLIQYYNGEERAKGNILERFSAQQFPDLHSELNLSSLELGDSALYFCASSRDRQETQYFGPGTRLLVL.